Detailed here is one T cell receptor (beta chain). In the original processing: Amplifying reference gene primers gave estimates of nucleated cell counts. The method was immunoSEQ multiplex PCR; TCRdb's version includes in-frame clones alone and lacks a portion of them. V, J and clone size are taken as reported in that table, and D and trimming were inferred from the DNA itself. This sample has some 110,000 clones, with about two thirds found just once. The data derive from a study of blood T cell repertoires in COVID-19. The TCR comes from a human donor with acute or convalescent COVID-19. The donor label of this sample is uncertain. Sequencing was carried out using peripheral blood.

CDR3 DNA sequence: TGTGCCAGCAGTGGCAGGGGGACCTCTGGGGCCAACGTCCTGACTTTC. Translated: CASSGRGTSGANVLTF. The chain has TRBV6-1 and TRBJ2-6, with TRBD1 matching 7 bases. The CDR3 has 16 residues. The germline V gene encodes CDR1 MNHNS and CDR2 SASEGT. J lost 0 bases, V lost 4 bases, and 3 bases had no gene match.